The rows below give T cell receptor beta chains drawn from one sample of a study of T cells after yellow fever vaccination. TCRdb itself ran the 5' RACE reads through MiXCR, one entry per CDR3 protein. This table has about 300,000 distinct CDR3 sequences, around 6.8% appearing once. The specimen comprised PBMCs, sampled 35 to 50 days after the first yellow fever vaccination. The receptors stem from a man younger than 35 who received the YFV17D yellow fever vaccine. The CDR3 runs from the conserved cysteine through the conserved F or W. D genes are given only for firm matches. Clone size appears in some rows only: once, few, many, or a class for an expanded clone.

J: TRBJ2-4; D: .; size: .; V: TRBV2; DNA: TGTGCCAGCAGTGAGGGCATTCAGTACTTC; CDR3: CASSEGIQYF
J: TRBJ2-1; D: TRBD1; size: once; V: TRBV28; DNA: TGTGCCAGCAGTTTAATGGGACAGGGATTGAATGAGCAGTTCTTC; CDR3: CASSLMGQGLNEQFF
J: TRBJ1-4; D: .; size: many; V: TRBV7-9; DNA: TGTGCCAGCAGCTTAGAGGGGAATAATGAAAAACTGTTTTTT; CDR3: CASSLEGNNEKLFF
J: TRBJ2-3; D: .; size: few; V: TRBV29-1; DNA: TGCAGCGGTGGACAGTCGGGGGCCCCGACGACGCAGTATTTT; CDR3: CSGGQSGAPTTQYF
J: TRBJ2-1; D: .; size: many; V: TRBV6-2/TRBV6-3; DNA: TGTGCCAGCAGTTACGCGGGGAATGAGCAGTTCTTC; CDR3: CASSYAGNEQFF
J: TRBJ1-4; D: .; size: few; V: TRBV20-1; DNA: TGCAGTTCCCGGTCCTCTAATGAAAAACTGTTTTTT; CDR3: CSSRSSNEKLFF
J: TRBJ2-7; D: TRBD1; size: .; V: TRBV6-1; DNA: TGTGCCAGCAGACAGGGACAGGGTCGTAACGAGCAGTACTTC; CDR3: CASRQGQGRNEQYF
J: TRBJ1-4; D: .; size: few; V: TRBV6-6; DNA: TGTGCCAGCTCTAAGTGGGAAAAACTGTTTTTT; CDR3: CASSKWEKLFF
J: TRBJ2-1; D: TRBD2; size: few; V: TRBV20-1; DNA: TGCAGTGCTAGCGCAGGACTAGTGCTTTACAATGAGCAGTTCTTC; CDR3: CSASAGLVLYNEQFF
J: TRBJ2-5; D: TRBD1; size: many; V: TRBV24-1; DNA: TGTGCCACCAGTGATACAGGGACAGGGGAAGAGACCCAGTACTTC; CDR3: CATSDTGTGEETQYF
J: TRBJ1-2; D: .; size: few; V: TRBV29-1; DNA: TGCAGCGTTGAAGAGGGGAGTGGCTACACCTTC; CDR3: CSVEEGSGYTF
J: TRBJ1-6; D: .; size: many; V: TRBV20-1; DNA: TGCAGTGCTAAGGGGCCCTCCTATAATTCACCCCTCCACTTT; CDR3: CSAKGPSYNSPLHF
J: TRBJ2-5; D: TRBD1; size: many; V: TRBV27; DNA: TGTGCCAGCAGTCCCCAGGGACAGGGGGAAGAGACCCAGTACTTC; CDR3: CASSPQGQGEETQYF
J: TRBJ1-1; D: .; size: .; V: TRBV7-3; DNA: TGTGCCAGCAGCCAACGTGGAGGGGAAGCTTTCTTT; CDR3: CASSQRGGEAFF
J: TRBJ2-3; D: .; size: many; V: TRBV7-3; DNA: TGTGCCAGCAGCTTTCGGGGGAGCACAGATACGCAGTATTTT; CDR3: CASSFRGSTDTQYF
J: TRBJ1-6; D: .; size: many; V: TRBV9; DNA: TGTGCCAGCAGCGTCGAGGGTTCACCCCTCCACTTT; CDR3: CASSVEGSPLHF
J: TRBJ2-5; D: TRBD2; size: .; V: TRBV7-2; DNA: TGTGCCAGCGACGCGGGGGTCGAAGAGACCCAGTACTTC; CDR3: CASDAGVEETQYF
J: TRBJ1-4; D: .; size: few; V: TRBV19; DNA: TGTGCCAGTAGCCGGACCGGGCCCCTTAATGAAAAACTGTTTTTT; CDR3: CASSRTGPLNEKLFF
J: TRBJ1-5; D: .; size: .; V: TRBV28; DNA: TGTGCCAGCCTCCTGGGAAGGGTAGGTCAGCCCCAGCATTTT; CDR3: CASLLGRVGQPQHF
J: TRBJ2-4; D: .; size: .; V: TRBV11-2; DNA: TGTGCCAGCAGCGGTTTCATAGGGGCGGGAAACATTCAGTACTTC; CDR3: CASSGFIGAGNIQYF
J: TRBJ1-2; D: .; size: few; V: TRBV7-2; DNA: TGTGCCAGCAGCTTAAATTGGGCTTTAGGCTACACCTTC; CDR3: CASSLNWALGYTF
J: TRBJ1-5; D: .; size: .; V: TRBV7-3; DNA: TGTGCCAGCAGCCCCGGACGCGGAGTAGGGCAGCCCCAGCATTTT; CDR3: CASSPGRGVGQPQHF
J: TRBJ2-7; D: TRBD2; size: .; V: TRBV7-6; DNA: TGTGCCAGCAGCTTCGGGACTAGCGACTACGAGCAGTACTTC; CDR3: CASSFGTSDYEQYF
J: TRBJ2-7; D: TRBD2; size: .; V: TRBV4-3; DNA: TGCGCCAGCAGCCATGAGTTAGTCGGGGGGGTTTGGTCCTACGAGCAGTACTTC; CDR3: CASSHELVGGVWSYEQYF
J: TRBJ2-2; D: .; size: .; V: TRBV7-2; DNA: TGTGCCAGCAGATTCGGTTACACCACCGGGGAGCTGTTTTTT; CDR3: CASRFGYTTGELFF
J: TRBJ2-3; D: TRBD2; size: .; V: TRBV29-1; DNA: TGCAGCGTTGAAGCAGGACATAGCGGGGGCCCCACAGATACGCAGTATTTT; CDR3: CSVEAGHSGGPTDTQYF
J: TRBJ2-7; D: TRBD1; size: .; V: TRBV27; DNA: TGTGCCAGCAGTCCATACGGGGACAGATCCTACGAGCAGTACTTC; CDR3: CASSPYGDRSYEQYF
J: TRBJ2-5; D: TRBD1; size: .; V: TRBV7-3; DNA: TGTGCCAGCAGCCCCAGGACAGGCTCGACGGAGACCCAGTACTTC; CDR3: CASSPRTGSTETQYF
J: TRBJ2-3; D: .; size: .; V: TRBV11-2; DNA: TGTGCCAGCAGCTTAGGGGTGAAGGATACGCAGTATTTT; CDR3: CASSLGVKDTQYF
J: TRBJ2-5; D: TRBD2; size: few; V: TRBV20-1; DNA: TGCAGTGCCCCCCCGGGACTAGCAGTGGTGGAGACCCAGTACTTC; CDR3: CSAPPGLAVVETQYF
J: TRBJ2-2; D: .; size: few; V: TRBV4-1; DNA: TGCGCCAGCAGCCAATCCCAGTGGGCAGACCCCACCGGGGAGCTGTTTTTT; CDR3: CASSQSQWADPTGELFF
J: TRBJ2-2; D: .; size: .; V: TRBV14; DNA: TGTGCCAGCAGCCAAGTCCTCGGGTCCGGGGAGCTGTTTTTT; CDR3: CASSQVLGSGELFF
J: TRBJ1-4; D: .; size: .; V: TRBV20-1; DNA: TGCAGTGCTAGGCTCCCAGGTCGGAGTAGTGAAAAACTGTTTTTT; CDR3: CSARLPGRSSEKLFF
J: TRBJ2-3; D: TRBD2; size: many; V: TRBV5-1; DNA: TGCGCCAGCAGCTTGGAGGCTAGCGGGGGAGTTAGCACAGATACGCAGTATTTT; CDR3: CASSLEASGGVSTDTQYF
J: TRBJ2-2; D: .; size: .; V: TRBV7-2; DNA: TGTGCCAGCAGCCCCTGGTCCTATGCCGCCGGGGAGCTGTTTTTT; CDR3: CASSPWSYAAGELFF
J: TRBJ1-6; D: .; size: few; V: TRBV5-6; DNA: TGTGCCAGCAGCTTGGACACCAGGGGTTCACCCCTCCACTTT; CDR3: CASSLDTRGSPLHF